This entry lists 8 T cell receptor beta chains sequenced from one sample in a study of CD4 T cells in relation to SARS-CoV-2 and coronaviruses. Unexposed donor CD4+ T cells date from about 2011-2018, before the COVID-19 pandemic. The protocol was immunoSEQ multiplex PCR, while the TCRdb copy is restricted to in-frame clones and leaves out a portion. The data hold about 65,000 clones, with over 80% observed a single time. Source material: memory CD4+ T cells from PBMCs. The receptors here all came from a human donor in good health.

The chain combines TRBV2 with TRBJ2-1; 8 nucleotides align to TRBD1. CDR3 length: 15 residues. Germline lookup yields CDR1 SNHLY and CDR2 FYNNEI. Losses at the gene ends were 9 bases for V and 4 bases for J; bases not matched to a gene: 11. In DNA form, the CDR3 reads TGTGCCAGTAGTAGTGAAGGACAGGGATACAATGAGCAGTTCTTC. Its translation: CASSSEGQGYNEQFF.

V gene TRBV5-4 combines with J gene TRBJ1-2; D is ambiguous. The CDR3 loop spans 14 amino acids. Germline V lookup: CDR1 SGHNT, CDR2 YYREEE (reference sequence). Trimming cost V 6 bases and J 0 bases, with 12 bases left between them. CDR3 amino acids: CASTKGQANYGYTF. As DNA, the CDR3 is TGTGCCAGCACCAAAGGCCAAGCTAACTATGGCTACACCTTC.

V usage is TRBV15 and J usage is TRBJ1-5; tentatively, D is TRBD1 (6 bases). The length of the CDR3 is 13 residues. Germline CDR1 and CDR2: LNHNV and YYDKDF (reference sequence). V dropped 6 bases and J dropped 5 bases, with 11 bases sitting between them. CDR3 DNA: TGTGCCACCAGTAAACAGGGCGATCAGCCCCAGCATTTT. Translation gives CATSKQGDQPQHF.

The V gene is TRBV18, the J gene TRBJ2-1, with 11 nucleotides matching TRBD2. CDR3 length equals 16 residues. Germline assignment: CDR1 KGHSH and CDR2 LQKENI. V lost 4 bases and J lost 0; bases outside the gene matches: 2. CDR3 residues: CASSLGTSGSYNEQFF. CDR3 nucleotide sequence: TGTGCCAGCTCACTTGGGACTAGCGGCTCCTACAATGAGCAGTTCTTC.

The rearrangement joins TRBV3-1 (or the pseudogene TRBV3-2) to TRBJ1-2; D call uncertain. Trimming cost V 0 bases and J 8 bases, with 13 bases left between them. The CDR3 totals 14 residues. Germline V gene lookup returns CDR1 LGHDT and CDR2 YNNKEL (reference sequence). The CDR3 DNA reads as TGTGCCAGCAGCCAAGACGCCTCCCGCCAAGGCTACACCTTC. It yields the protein CASSQDASRQGYTF.

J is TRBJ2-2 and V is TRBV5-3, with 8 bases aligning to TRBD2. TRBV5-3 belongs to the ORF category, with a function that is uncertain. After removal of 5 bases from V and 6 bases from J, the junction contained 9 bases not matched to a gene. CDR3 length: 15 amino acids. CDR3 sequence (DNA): TGTGCCAGAAGTCGGGGTGCTAGCGGGCCCGGGGAGCTGTTTTTT. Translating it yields CARSRGASGPGELFF.

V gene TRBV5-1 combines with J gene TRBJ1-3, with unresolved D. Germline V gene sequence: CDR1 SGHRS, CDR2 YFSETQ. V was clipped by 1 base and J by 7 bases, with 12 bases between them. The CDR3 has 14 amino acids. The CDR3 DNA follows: TGCGCCAGCAGCTTGTCACCAGGAGGGAACACCATATATTTT. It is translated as CASSLSPGGNTIYF.

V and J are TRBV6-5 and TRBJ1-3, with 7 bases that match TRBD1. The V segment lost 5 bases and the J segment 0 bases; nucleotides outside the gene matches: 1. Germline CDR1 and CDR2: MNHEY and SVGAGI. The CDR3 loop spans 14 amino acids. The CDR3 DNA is TGTGCCAGCAGTCGACAGGGCTCTGGAAACACCATATATTTT. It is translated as CASSRQGSGNTIYF.